The 8 T cell receptor beta chains listed next were all sequenced from one sample in a study of control samples from healthy donors and cancer patients. Assay: immunoSEQ multiplex PCR; the TCRdb copy retains only in-frame clones and omits some. This table has roughly 95,000 clones, 70% to 90% appearing once. Sequencing used blood. The receptors shown here come from a man aged 30 to 39 in good health.

V gene TRBV7-2 combines with J gene TRBJ2-1; D ambiguous. Germline values: CDR1 SGHTA, CDR2 FQGNSA. The ends were cut back, 5 bases at V and 5 bases at J, with 10 bases in the middle. CDR3 size: 13 residues. The CDR3 DNA is TGTGCCAGCAGCCCTTATTTCCACAATGAGCAGTTCTTC. Amino acids: CASSPYFHNEQFF.

The chain is built from TRBV28 and TRBJ2-7, with D hard to call. CDR3 size: 10 residues. Per the germline V gene, CDR1 is MDHEN and CDR2 is SYDVKM. The chain's CDR3 is CATAAYEQYF. CDR3 in DNA: TGTGCTACGGCGGCCTACGAGCAGTACTTC.

The V gene is TRBV25-1, the J gene TRBJ2-6; D may be TRBD2 (6 bases). Germline V gives CDR1 MGHDK, CDR2 SYGVNS. This CDR3 region has 17 residues. Trimming stripped 1 base from V and 0 bases from J, with 10 bases between. The CDR3 loop is CASSELGGSSGANVLTF. CDR3 in DNA: TGTGCCAGCAGTGAATTGGGGGGTTCCTCTGGGGCCAACGTCCTGACTTTC.

The chain uses TRBV25-1 and TRBJ2-3, with TRBD2 matching over 8 bases. The length of the CDR3 is 14 residues. Germline loops: CDR1 MGHDK, CDR2 SYGVNS. The junction had 7 bases not matched to a gene; V was cut back by 6 bases and J by 5 bases. The CDR3 coding sequence is TGTGCCAGCAGCCGCGACAGCGGGGGAGATACGCAGTATTTT. This codes for CASSRDSGGDTQYF. The whole variable domain, remainder taken from reference TRBV25-1 and TRBJ2-3, is EADIYQTPRYLVIGTGKKITLECSQTMGHDKMYWYQQDPGMELHLIHYSYGVNSTEKGDLSSESTVSRIRTEHFPLTLESARPSHTSQYLCASSRDSGGDTQYFGPGTRLTVL.

The chain joins TRBV6-5 to TRBJ1-1; D remains ambiguous. This CDR3 region has 14 residues. From germline, CDR1 is MNHEY and CDR2 SVGAGI. Trimming cost V 3 bases and J 1 base, with 9 bases left between them. CDR3 loop: CASSYNYRNTEAFF. In DNA, the CDR3 is TGTGCCAGCAGTTATAATTATCGGAACACTGAAGCTTTCTTT.

V and J are TRBV10-3 and TRBJ2-1; 9 bases line up with TRBD1. Unmatched junction bases numbered 4, after V lost 2 bases and J lost 8 bases. Germline loops: CDR1 ENHRY, CDR2 SYGVKD. This CDR3 spans 14 amino acids. The CDR3 nucleotides are TGTGCCATCAGTGAGGCAACAGGGGGCGATGAGCAGTTCTTC. Translating gives CAISEATGGDEQFF.

This clone was detected only once. This chain links TRBV6-4 with TRBJ2-1, with D possibly TRBD1 on 5 matching bases. Germline assignment: CDR1 MRHNA and CDR2 SNTAGT. V was shortened by 2 bases and J by 4 bases, with 12 bases between the two germline ends. The CDR3 extends over 15 amino acids. Here the CDR3 reads CASSDGWGGYNEQFF. CDR3 nucleotides: TGTGCCAGCAGTGACGGGTGGGGCGGATACAATGAGCAGTTCTTC.

This chain links TRBV18 with TRBJ2-2; D uncertain. The CDR3 spans 14 residues. V was trimmed by 3 bases and J by 2 bases, leaving 7 bases between them. The germline V gene has CDR1 KGHSH and CDR2 LQKENI. CDR3 in DNA: TGTGCCAGCTCACCGGACCAAAACACCGGGGAGCTGTTTTTT. Protein product: CASSPDQNTGELFF.